These T cell receptor beta chains were read from a single sample in a study of T cell responses to AZD1222 COVID-19 vaccine. Generated by immunoSEQ multiplex PCR, the TCRdb table keeps only in-frame clones and is missing some. The repertoire holds about 180,000 clones, with 88% as singletons. Specimen: peripheral blood, collected 28 days after the second AZD1222 dose. These receptors all come from an adult who received the AZD1222 COVID-19 vaccine. Each CDR3 is given without its conserved first and last residue. Each record gives: V gene, clone size, CDR3 protein. The listing skips clone size in some rows; elsewhere it reads once, few, many or a size class.

TRBV6-5 | NA | ASSPRTGYNSPLH
TRBV10-3 | NA | AISRLGGDRRVLEAF
TRBV19 | NA | ASSLQGAQGYGYT
TRBV10-3 | NA | AISEGGHQETQY
TRBV30 | NA | AWSDRYYEQY
TRBV30 | NA | AWSVEAAAWGGYT
TRBV5-4 | NA | ASSLPRGEKLF
TRBV5-1 | NA | ASSLPGTGKAEQF
TRBV4-2 | once | ASSQALRTVKSYEQY
TRBV12-3/TRBV12-4 | NA | ASSLERNEQF
TRBV18 | NA | ASSPLAGGGTLDTEAF
TRBV19 | NA | ASSRTRPGQGASPLH
TRBV6-5 | NA | ASRLYQTRGGYT
TRBV27 | NA | ASSLRTGYNEQF
TRBV7-2 | NA | ASSLGDSTDTQY
TRBV7-2 | NA | ASSWGPFTQY
TRBV19 | NA | ASSKGTGANTGELF
TRBV7-3 | few | ASSPGPQNTEAF
TRBV7-6 | NA | ASSRQGWVTEAF
TRBV30 | NA | AWSDRGNEQF
TRBV6-4 | NA | ASSVDKNTEAF
TRBV3-1/TRBV3-2 | NA | ASSQVGTTST
TRBV11-1 | NA | ASTPGGGNTGELF
TRBV30 | few | AWSEGLGGPQH
TRBV2 | NA | ASSETTRIEQY
TRBV24-1 | NA | ATSDPGREQY
TRBV27 | once | ASSLSRRQYYGYT
TRBV5-1 | NA | ASSLRVTGTYEQY
TRBV11-2 | NA | ASSSPDSGGVVGELF
TRBV29-1 | NA | SVLEGQIETQY
TRBV6-5 | NA | ASSRSGQGLEQY
TRBV30 | once | AWNRVEETQY
TRBV19 | NA | ASSIGNTIY
TRBV9 | NA | ASSVVGGAASAF
TRBV11-1 | once | ASSEQGSQPQH
TRBV7-3 | NA | ASSTGSGTQETQY
TRBV5-1 | NA | ASSLGRQQGEAF
TRBV10-1 | NA | ASSELAGGRIDEQF
TRBV7-6 | NA | ASSLADRVNSPLH
TRBV19 | NA | ASSIDHAGGQETQY
TRBV19 | NA | ASKTRTGNSAGELF
TRBV27 | NA | ASSFVGVDQPQH
TRBV28 | NA | AYRDSRSYEQY
TRBV7-9 | NA | ASNKRASGAGETQY
TRBV15 | NA | ATSRDSTEAF
TRBV5-4 | NA | ASSPGGGRNYGYT
TRBV5-1 | NA | ASSPFTGQQRGEKLF
TRBV4-1 | medium-sized | ASSQDSPGTSGYEQY
TRBV5-5 | NA | ASRDSARGEQY
TRBV3-1/TRBV3-2 | NA | ASSPPGQTYEQY
TRBV7-9 | NA | ASSSRNSPLH
TRBV19 | NA | ASSIEDSSTDTQY
TRBV9 | NA | ASSVEPGGAYNEQF
TRBV25-1 | NA | ASSFTGQGLVTQY
TRBV3-1/TRBV3-2 | NA | ASSVVGGNTEAF